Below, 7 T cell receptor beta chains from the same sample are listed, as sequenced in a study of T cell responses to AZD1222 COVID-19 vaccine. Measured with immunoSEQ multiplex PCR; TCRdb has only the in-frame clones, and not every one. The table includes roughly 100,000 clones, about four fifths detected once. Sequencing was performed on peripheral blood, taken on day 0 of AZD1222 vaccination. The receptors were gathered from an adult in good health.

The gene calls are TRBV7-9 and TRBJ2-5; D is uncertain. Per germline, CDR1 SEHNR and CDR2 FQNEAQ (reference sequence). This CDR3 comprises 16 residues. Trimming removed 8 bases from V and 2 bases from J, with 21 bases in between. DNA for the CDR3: TGTGCCAGCCTCCATTCGGTGGCTGGGCCTCAAGAGACCCAGTACTTC. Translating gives CASLHSVAGPQETQYF.

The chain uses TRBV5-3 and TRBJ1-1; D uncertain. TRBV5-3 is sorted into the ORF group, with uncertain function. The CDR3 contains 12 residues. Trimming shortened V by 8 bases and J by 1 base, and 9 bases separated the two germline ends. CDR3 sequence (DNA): TGTGCCAGCGGGCAGAAGAACACTGAAGCTTTCTTT. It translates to CASGQKNTEAFF.

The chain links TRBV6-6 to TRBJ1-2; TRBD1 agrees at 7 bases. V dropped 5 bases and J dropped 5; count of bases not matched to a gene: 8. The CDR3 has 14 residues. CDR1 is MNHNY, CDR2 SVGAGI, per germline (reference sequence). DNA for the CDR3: TGTGCCAGCAGTCGACAGGGTGCGGAGTATGGCTACACCTTC. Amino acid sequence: CASSRQGAEYGYTF.

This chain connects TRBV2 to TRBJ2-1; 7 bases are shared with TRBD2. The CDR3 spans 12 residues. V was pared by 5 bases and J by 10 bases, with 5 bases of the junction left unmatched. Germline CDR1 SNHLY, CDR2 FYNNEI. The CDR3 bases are TGTGCCAGCAGTACTCAGGGAGGGGAGCAGTTCTTC. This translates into CASSTQGGEQFF.

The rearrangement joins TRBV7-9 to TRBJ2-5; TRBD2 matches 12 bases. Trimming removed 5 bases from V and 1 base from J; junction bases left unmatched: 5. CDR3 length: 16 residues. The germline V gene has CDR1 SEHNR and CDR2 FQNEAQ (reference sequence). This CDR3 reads CASSVGTSGFQETQYF. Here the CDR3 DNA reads TGTGCCAGCAGCGTAGGGACTAGCGGGTTCCAAGAGACCCAGTACTTC.

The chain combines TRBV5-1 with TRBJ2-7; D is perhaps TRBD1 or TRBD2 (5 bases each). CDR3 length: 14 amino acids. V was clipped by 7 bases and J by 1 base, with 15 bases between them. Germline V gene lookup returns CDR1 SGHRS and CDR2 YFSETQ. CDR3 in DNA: TGCGCCAGCTTCGGGGACCCTCATTCCTACGAGCAGTACTTC. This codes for CASFGDPHSYEQYF.

CDR3: CASSLRAGGNYNEQFF. The CDR3 DNA is TGCGCCAGCAGCTTGAGAGCGGGGGGGAACTACAATGAGCAGTTCTTC. The chain recombines TRBV5-1 with TRBJ2-1; TRBD2 agrees at 10 bases. The CDR3 covers 16 residues. The ends lost 1 base at V and 3 bases at J; junction bases unmatched: 4. Germline CDR1 and CDR2: SGHRS and YFSETQ. Based on the CDR3 plus reference TRBV5-1 and TRBJ2-1, the full variable domain is KAGVTQTPRYLIKTRGQQVTLSCSPISGHRSVSWYQQTPGQGLQFLFEYFSETQRNKGNFPGRFSGRQFSNSRSEMNVSTLELGDSALYLCASSLRAGGNYNEQFFGPGTRLTVL.